This TCR beta chain appears in the sequencing data of a study of cytomegalovirus exposure and HLA in healthy donors. Whole-study results and caveats: A few of the chains that were CMV-associated were confirmed in vitro to be specific for CMV antigens. A highly shared variant cluster was judged a likely technical artifact. TCR beta sequences reportedly predicted most subjects' HLA-A and HLA-B alleles accurately. Reported performance of the classifier showed diagnosis of cytomegalovirus status with high specificity and sensitivity.

The PCR made use of 60 Vbeta and 13 Jbeta primers. Assay: immunoSEQ multiplex PCR; the TCRdb copy retains only in-frame clones and omits some. The repertoire holds 150,000 or so clones, with 80% as singletons. As concerns this clone: Its antigen is currently unknown.

Sequencing input: PBMCs. The receptor's source is a woman between 40 and 50 years old in good health and CMV-seropositive.

The CDR3 sequence is CASIDRGGNTIYF. CDR3 bases: TGTGCCAGCATCGACAGGGGTGGAAACACCATATATTTT. The gene calls are TRBV6-4 and TRBJ1-3, with 8 positions matching TRBD1. CDR3 size: 13 residues. Germline V gives CDR1 MRHNA, CDR2 SNTAGT. Trimming cost V 7 bases and J 3 bases; bases outside gene matches: 2.